Below are 21 T cell receptor beta chains sequenced from a single sample in a study of blood T cell repertoires in COVID-19. Clones were sequenced by immunoSEQ multiplex PCR, and TCRdb holds only the in-frame ones, with some missing. Altogether 300,000 to 400,000 clones are present, 70% to 90% being singletons, with the ten largest covering under 5%. The sample comprised peripheral blood. The origin of the receptors is a woman aged 50 to 60 with active or convalescent COVID-19.

The CDR3 coding sequence is TGTGCCAGCAGCTCGCGCATTCGGACAGGGGCTAGAAGAAACACCATATATTTT. It encodes CASSSRIRTGARRNTIYF. This chain links TRBV7-8 with TRBJ1-3; TRBD1 aligns across 9 bases. The CDR3 loop spans 18 amino acids. V shed 4 bases, J shed 5 bases, and the junction held 15 bases outside the gene matches. Germline CDR1 SGHVS, CDR2 FQNEAQ.

The CDR3 region is CASSPPGQPTEAFF. CDR3 in DNA: TGTGCCAGCTCACCACCAGGACAGCCCACTGAAGCTTTCTTT. This sequence joins TRBV18 and TRBJ1-1; possibly TRBD1 for D (6 bases). Germline-derived CDR1 and CDR2 are KGHSH and LQKENI. The CDR3 is 14 residues long. The V and J ends lost 0 bases and 4 bases respectively, with 9 bases between them.

The chain uses TRBV5-1 and TRBJ2-7; 8 bases are shared with TRBD2. The CDR3 consists of 15 residues. CDR1 SGHRS and CDR2 YFSETQ come from the germline V gene. The V gene end was trimmed by 4 bases and the J gene end by 1 base; junction bases not matched to a gene: 7. This chain's CDR3 is CASSAGLASSYEQYF. The CDR3, as DNA: TGCGCCAGCAGCGCCGGACTAGCCTCGTCCTACGAGCAGTACTTC.

The chain couples TRBV10-3 to TRBJ1-1, with a tentative D call TRBD1 (5 bases). The germline V gene has CDR1 ENHRY and CDR2 SYGVKD. The CDR3 has 14 residues. V lost 0 bases and J lost 1, with 6 bases in between. The CDR3, as DNA: TGTGCCATCAGTGAGTCCGACAGGAACACTGAAGCTTTCTTT. This gives the protein CAISESDRNTEAFF.

The chain links TRBV3-1 (or the pseudogene TRBV3-2) to TRBJ2-2; 9 nucleotides match TRBD2. CDR1 LGHDT and CDR2 YNNKEL come from the germline V gene (reference sequence). V shed 3 bases, J shed 4 bases, and the junction held 3 bases outside the gene matches. The CDR3 extends over 15 amino acids. The CDR3 loop reads CASSHGGRATGELFF. As DNA, the CDR3 is TGTGCCAGCAGCCACGGCGGGAGGGCCACCGGGGAGCTGTTTTTT.

This chain joins TRBV5-6 and TRBJ1-2; 8 nucleotides match TRBD1. V trimming: 4 bases; J trimming: 6 bases; junction bases outside the gene matches: 8. Germline V lookup: CDR1 SGHDT, CDR2 YYEEEE. This CDR3 is built from 14 residues. This chain's CDR3 is CASSPMTGADGYTF. The CDR3 DNA reads TGTGCCAGCAGCCCAATGACAGGGGCGGATGGCTACACCTTC.

This chain joins TRBV7-9 and TRBJ1-2, with 7 bases identical to TRBD1. This CDR3 comprises 14 residues. The germline V gene has CDR1 SEHNR and CDR2 FQNEAQ (reference sequence). The ends lost 4 bases at V and 0 bases at J; junction bases unmatched: 2. CDR3 nucleotide sequence: TGTGCCAGCAGCTCGGACAGGACTAACTATGGCTACACCTTC. Its translation is CASSSDRTNYGYTF.

In DNA form, the CDR3 reads TGTGCCAGCAGCTTAGGAGGCTCTGGGGAAGCTTTCTTT. It translates to CASSLGGSGEAFF. The chain employs TRBV11-3 and TRBJ1-1; D is ambiguous. Between the trimmed V and J ends, which lost 1 base and 8 bases, there was a span of 11 bases. Per germline, CDR1 SGHNT and CDR2 YENEEA. CDR3 size: 13 residues.

J is TRBJ2-6 and V is TRBV19, with 7 bases matching TRBD2. The CDR3 loop spans 15 amino acids. Germline CDR1 LNHDA, CDR2 SQIVND (reference sequence). J was trimmed by 0 bases and V by 7 bases; bases with no gene match: 3. CDR3 amino acids: CASKWGGSGANVLTF. The CDR3 DNA is TGTGCCAGTAAATGGGGGGGCTCTGGGGCCAACGTCCTGACTTTC.

Regarding this clone: This sample includes further DNA sequences coding for the same CDR3. The chain carries TRBV28 and TRBJ2-7; D might be TRBD2 (7 bases). The CDR3 contains 13 residues. V was clipped by 4 bases and J by 2 bases, with 9 bases between them. Germline V gene lookup returns CDR1 MDHEN and CDR2 SYDVKM. The CDR3 coding sequence is TGTGCCAGCAGTTCGGGGGGCCCCTACGAGCAGTACTTC. This gives the protein CASSSGGPYEQYF. Complete variable domain (other parts from reference TRBV28 and TRBJ2-7): DVKVTQSSRYLVKRTGEKVFLECVQDMDHENMFWYRQDPGLGLRLIYFSYDVKMKEKGDIPEGYSVSREKKERFSLILESASTNQTSMYLCASSSGGPYEQYFGPGTRLTVT.

This clone was found once. The chain has TRBV19 and TRBJ1-1; 9 nucleotides align to TRBD1. The germline gives CDR1 LNHDA, CDR2 SQIVND (reference sequence). The CDR3 covers 15 residues. V trimming: 3 bases; J trimming: 11 bases; junction bases outside the gene matches: 13. The CDR3 coding sequence is TGTGCCAGTAGTATCCCCCGGACAGGGGCTTTGACGGCTTTCTTT. Amino acid sequence: CASSIPRTGALTAFF.

In this sample, this clone turned up once. V usage is TRBV10-3 and J usage is TRBJ2-3; 11 nucleotides line up with TRBD2. V trimming: 6 bases; J trimming: 4 bases; junction bases outside the gene matches: 6. There are 15 residues in the CDR3. The germline gives CDR1 ENHRY, CDR2 SYGVKD. The CDR3 here is CAIRLAGEAADTQYF. For the CDR3, the DNA is TGTGCCATCAGACTAGCGGGAGAGGCGGCAGATACGCAGTATTTT.

This sequence joins TRBV4-2 and TRBJ2-2, with D possibly being TRBD2 (6 bases). The V end lost 6 bases, the J end lost 6 bases, and 20 bases lay between the germline ends. Germline CDR1 reads LGHNA; CDR2 reads YNFKEQ. This CDR3 comprises 16 residues. The CDR3 nucleotides read TGTGCCAGCAGTACCTCCGGGACTTTAGGGGCCGGGGAGCTGTTTTTT. Its translation is CASSTSGTLGAGELFF.

This chain uses TRBV7-8 with TRBJ1-3, with D perhaps TRBD1 (5 bases). Trimming took 1 base from V and 2 from J, leaving 6 bases between them. From germline, CDR1 is SGHVS and CDR2 FQNEAQ. The CDR3 is 14 amino acids. In DNA, the CDR3 is TGTGCCAGCAGCTTAGGGGGGGCTGGAAACACCATATATTTT. It encodes CASSLGGAGNTIYF. Full variable domain (remainder filled in from reference TRBV7-8 and TRBJ1-3): GAGVSQSPRYKVAKRGQDVALRCDPISGHVSLFWYQQALGQGPEFLTYFQNEAQLDKSGLPSDRFFAERPEGSVSTLKIQRTQQEDSAVYLCASSLGGAGNTIYFGEGSWLTVV.

This clone was seen once. The junction and the germline gene differ at one end; a read error may be behind it. The chain has TRBV24-1 and TRBJ2-1; 12 bases line up with TRBD2. Germline-derived CDR1 and CDR2 are KGHDR and SFDVKD. The CDR3 is 16 amino acids. This CDR3 is CATSESSGGAYNEQFF. CDR3 bases: TGTGCCACCAGTGAGTCTAGCGGGGGGGCCTATAATGAGCAGTTCTTC.

The chain has TRBV4-3 and TRBJ2-7; 9 bases are a match to TRBD1. With V trimmed by 4 bases and J by 5 bases, 12 bases remained unmatched. The CDR3 is made up of 16 amino acids. From germline, CDR1 is LGHNA and CDR2 YSLEER. The CDR3 nucleotides read TGCGCCAGCAGCCCTCGCCGTGGGACAGGGTTGAACGAGCAGTACTTC. Amino acid sequence: CASSPRRGTGLNEQYF.

CDR3 protein: CASSFQRLSRNEQFF. The CDR3 nucleotides read TGTGCCAGCAGCTTTCAACGACTCAGTAGGAATGAGCAGTTCTTC. V and J are TRBV5-4 and TRBJ2-1; D is undetermined. The CDR3 is 15 residues long. Germline CDR1 SGHNT, CDR2 YYREEE (reference sequence). V was clipped by 2 bases and J by 7 bases, with 16 bases between them.

The chain is built from TRBV14 and TRBJ1-1; 12 nucleotides agree with TRBD1. This CDR3 contains 17 residues. Germline CDR1 is SGHDN and CDR2 is FVKESK. The V segment lost 3 bases and the J segment 1 base; nucleotides outside the gene matches: 6. CDR3 coding DNA: TGTGCCAGCAGCCATTATTCGGGACAGGGGGCGAACACTGAAGCTTTCTTT. Encoded protein: CASSHYSGQGANTEAFF.

The chain is built from TRBV19 and TRBJ1-5; 7 positions match TRBD1. The CDR3 is 14 amino acids. Looked up from germline, CDR1 is LNHDA and CDR2 is SQIVND (reference sequence). The J segment lost 3 bases and the V segment lost 7 bases, leaving 6 bases of the junction unmatched. The CDR3 nucleotides read TGTGCCAGTAACCGGGACAGATTCAATCAGCCCCAGCATTTT. As protein: CASNRDRFNQPQHF.

This rearrangement joins TRBV24-1 to TRBJ1-5, with 9 bases aligning to TRBD1. Germline loops: CDR1 KGHDR, CDR2 SFDVKD. This CDR3 has 16 residues. The V segment lost 2 bases and the J segment 2 bases; nucleotides outside the gene matches: 3. Written as DNA, the CDR3 is TGTGCCACCAGTGATTCTAGGACAGGGGGCAATCAGCCCCAGCATTTT. Translated, it gives CATSDSRTGGNQPQHF.

This chain joins TRBV7-9 and TRBJ2-1, with 11 bases identical to TRBD2. The CDR3 has 18 amino acids. The J segment lost 5 bases and the V segment lost 2 bases, leaving 11 bases of the junction unmatched. Germline V CDR1 and CDR2: SEHNR, FQNEAQ (reference sequence). For the CDR3, the DNA is TGTGCCAGCAGCTTATGGGGGGCTAGCGGGAGGCTCGACAATGAGCAGTTCTTC. Its protein product is CASSLWGASGRLDNEQFF. The entire variable domain, with the rest obtained from reference TRBV7-9 and TRBJ2-1, is as follows: DTGVSQNPRHKITKRGQNVTFRCDPISEHNRLYWYRQTLGQGPEFLTYFQNEAQLEKSRLLSDRFSAERPKGSFSTLEIQRTEQGDSAMYLCASSLWGASGRLDNEQFFGPGTRLTVL.